This T cell receptor (beta chain) was identified in a study of a mutant IDH1 vaccine in newly diagnosed glioma. About the study: Patients received vaccination from 4-6 weeks after radiotherapy alone, or with temozolomide cycles. Mean patient age was around 40 years; 62.5% were male and roughly 38% female. Earlier treatment was radiotherapy, temozolomide, or both, with most getting both. Overall study findings and caveats: No link was apparently found between pseudoprogression and changes in top peripheral T cell clonotypes.

Some clones are missing from TCRdb's copy, which holds only in-frame ones; the method was immunoSEQ multiplex PCR. The sample has approximately 61,000 clones; around 80% are singletons. The V end lost 0 bases, the J end lost 0 bases, and 9 bases lay between the germline ends. The length of the CDR3 is 15 residues. From germline, CDR1 is SGDLS and CDR2 YYNGEE. In its sample, this clone was seen a few times. No antigen is known for it. Stated time point: week 5, during vaccination. The content of each vaccine dose was 300 ug of mutant IDH1 20-mer peptide, and topical imiquimod accompanied it. The sequence derives from a woman aged 45 to 65 with glioma. The sequences come from PBMCs, collected from a glioma patient whose treatment included an IDH1 peptide vaccine. The chain has TRBV9 and TRBJ1-1; tentatively, D is TRBD1 (5 bases). CDR3 DNA: TGTGCCAGCAGCGTAGAAGCAGGGCTGAACACTGAAGCTTTCTTT. Residues: CASSVEAGLNTEAFF.